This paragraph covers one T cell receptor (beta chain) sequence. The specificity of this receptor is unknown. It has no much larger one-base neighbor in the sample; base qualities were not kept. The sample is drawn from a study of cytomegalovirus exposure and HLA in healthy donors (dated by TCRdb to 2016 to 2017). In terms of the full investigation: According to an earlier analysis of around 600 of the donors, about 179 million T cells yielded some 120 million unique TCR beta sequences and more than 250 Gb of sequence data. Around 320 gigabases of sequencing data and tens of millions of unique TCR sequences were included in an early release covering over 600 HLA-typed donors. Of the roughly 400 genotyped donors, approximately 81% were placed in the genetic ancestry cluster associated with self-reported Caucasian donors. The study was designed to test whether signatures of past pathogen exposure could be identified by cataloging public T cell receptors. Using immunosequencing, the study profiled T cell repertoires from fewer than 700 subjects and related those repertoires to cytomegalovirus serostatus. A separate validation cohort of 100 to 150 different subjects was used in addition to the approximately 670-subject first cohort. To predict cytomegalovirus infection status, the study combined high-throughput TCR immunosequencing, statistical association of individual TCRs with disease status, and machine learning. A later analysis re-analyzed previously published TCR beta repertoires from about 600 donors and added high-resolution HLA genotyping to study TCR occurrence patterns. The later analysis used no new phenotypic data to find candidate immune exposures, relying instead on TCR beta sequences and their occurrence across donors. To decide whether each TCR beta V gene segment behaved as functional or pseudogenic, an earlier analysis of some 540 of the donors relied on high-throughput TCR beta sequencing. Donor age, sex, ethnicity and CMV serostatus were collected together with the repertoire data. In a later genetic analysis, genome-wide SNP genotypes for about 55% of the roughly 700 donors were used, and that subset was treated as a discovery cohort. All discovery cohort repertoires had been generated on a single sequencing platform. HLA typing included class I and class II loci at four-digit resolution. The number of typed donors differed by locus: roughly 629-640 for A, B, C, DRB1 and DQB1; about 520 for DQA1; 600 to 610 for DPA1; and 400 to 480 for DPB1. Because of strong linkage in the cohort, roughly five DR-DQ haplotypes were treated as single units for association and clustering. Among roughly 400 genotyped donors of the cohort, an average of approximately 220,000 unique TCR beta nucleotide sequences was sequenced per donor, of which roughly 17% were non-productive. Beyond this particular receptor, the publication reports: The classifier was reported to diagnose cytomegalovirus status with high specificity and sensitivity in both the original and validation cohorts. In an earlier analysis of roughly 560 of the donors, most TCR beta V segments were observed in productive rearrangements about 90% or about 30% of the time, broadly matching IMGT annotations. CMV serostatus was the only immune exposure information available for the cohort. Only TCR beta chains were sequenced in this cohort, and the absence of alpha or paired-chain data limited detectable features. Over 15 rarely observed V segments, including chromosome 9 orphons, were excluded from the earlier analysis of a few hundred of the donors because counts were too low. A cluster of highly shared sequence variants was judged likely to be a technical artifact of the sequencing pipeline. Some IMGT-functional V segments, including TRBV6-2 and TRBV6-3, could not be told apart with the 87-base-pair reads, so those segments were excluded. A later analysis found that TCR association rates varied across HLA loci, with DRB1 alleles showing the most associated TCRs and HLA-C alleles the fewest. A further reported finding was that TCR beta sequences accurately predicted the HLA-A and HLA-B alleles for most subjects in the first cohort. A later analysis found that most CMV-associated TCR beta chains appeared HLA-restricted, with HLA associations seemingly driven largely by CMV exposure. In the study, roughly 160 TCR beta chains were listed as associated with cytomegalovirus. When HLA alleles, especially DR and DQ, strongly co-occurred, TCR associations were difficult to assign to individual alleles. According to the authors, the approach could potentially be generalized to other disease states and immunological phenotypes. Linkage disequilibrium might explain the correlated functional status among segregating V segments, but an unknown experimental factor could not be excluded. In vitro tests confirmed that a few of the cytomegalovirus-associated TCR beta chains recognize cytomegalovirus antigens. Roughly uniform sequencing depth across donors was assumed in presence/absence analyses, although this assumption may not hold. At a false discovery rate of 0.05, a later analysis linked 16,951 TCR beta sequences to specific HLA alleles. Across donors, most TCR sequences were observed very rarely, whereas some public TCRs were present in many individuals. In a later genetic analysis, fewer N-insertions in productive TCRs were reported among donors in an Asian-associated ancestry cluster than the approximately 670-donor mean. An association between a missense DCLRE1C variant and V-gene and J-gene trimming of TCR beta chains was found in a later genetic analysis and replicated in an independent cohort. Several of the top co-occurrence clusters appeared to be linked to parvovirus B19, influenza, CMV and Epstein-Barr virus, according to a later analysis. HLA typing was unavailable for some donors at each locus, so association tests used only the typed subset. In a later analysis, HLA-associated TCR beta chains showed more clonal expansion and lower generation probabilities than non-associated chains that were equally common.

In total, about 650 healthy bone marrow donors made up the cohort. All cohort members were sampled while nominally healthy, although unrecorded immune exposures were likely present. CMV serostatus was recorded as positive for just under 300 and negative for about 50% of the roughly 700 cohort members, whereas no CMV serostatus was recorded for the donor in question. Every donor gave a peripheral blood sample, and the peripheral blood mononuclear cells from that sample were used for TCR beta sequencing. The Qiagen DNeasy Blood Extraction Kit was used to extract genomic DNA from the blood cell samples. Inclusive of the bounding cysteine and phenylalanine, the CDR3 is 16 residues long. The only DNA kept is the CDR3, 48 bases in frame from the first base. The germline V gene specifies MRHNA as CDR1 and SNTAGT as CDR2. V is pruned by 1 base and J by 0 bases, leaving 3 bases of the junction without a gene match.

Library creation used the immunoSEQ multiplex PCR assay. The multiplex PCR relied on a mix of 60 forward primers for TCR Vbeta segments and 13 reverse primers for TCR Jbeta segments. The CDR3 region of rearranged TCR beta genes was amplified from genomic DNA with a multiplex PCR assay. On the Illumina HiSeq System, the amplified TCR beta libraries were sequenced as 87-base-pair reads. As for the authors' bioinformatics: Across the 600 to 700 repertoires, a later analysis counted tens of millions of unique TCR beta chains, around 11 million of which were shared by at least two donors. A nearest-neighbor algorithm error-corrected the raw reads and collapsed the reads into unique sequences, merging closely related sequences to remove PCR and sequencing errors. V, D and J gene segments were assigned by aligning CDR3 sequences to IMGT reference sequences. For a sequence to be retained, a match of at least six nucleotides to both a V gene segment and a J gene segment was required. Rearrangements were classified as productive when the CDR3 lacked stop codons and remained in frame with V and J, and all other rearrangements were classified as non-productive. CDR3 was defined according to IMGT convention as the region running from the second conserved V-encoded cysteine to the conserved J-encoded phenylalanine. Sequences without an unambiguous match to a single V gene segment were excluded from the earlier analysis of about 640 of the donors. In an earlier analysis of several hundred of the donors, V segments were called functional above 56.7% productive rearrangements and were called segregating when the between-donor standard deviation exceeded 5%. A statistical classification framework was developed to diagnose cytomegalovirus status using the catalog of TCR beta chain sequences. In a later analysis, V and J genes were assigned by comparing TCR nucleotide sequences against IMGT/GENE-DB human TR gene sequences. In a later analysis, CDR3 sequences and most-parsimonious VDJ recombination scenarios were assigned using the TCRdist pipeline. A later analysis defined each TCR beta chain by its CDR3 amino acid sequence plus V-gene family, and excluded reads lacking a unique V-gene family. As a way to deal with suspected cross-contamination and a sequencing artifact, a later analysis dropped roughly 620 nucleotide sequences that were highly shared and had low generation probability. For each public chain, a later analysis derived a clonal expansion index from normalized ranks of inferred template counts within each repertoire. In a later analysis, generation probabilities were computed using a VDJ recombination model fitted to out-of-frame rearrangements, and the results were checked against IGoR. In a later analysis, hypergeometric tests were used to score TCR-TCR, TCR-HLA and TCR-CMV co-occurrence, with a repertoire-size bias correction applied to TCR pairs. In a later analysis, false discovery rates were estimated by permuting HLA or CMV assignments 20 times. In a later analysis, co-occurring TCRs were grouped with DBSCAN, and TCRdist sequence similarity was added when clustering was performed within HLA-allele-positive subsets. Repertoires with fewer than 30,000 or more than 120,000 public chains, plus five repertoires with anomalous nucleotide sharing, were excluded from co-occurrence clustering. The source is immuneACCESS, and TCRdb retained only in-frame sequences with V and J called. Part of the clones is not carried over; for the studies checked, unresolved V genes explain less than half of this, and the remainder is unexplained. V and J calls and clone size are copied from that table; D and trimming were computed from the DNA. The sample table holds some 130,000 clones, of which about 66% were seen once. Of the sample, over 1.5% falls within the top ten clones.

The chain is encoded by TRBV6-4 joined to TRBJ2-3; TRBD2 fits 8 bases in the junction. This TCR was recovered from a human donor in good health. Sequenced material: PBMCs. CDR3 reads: CASSDFSGTSTDTQYF. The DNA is TGTGCCAGCAGTGACTTTAGCGGGACTAGCACAGATACGCAGTATTTT.